These T cell receptor beta chains were read from a single sample in a study of T cell clonotyping in hematopoietic cell transplantation. TCRdb's table, derived via immunoSEQ multiplex PCR, lists solely in-frame clones and lacks some. The sample comprises tens of thousands of clones, around 95% of which are singletons, and under 0.95% rests with the top ten. The sample taken for sequencing was peripheral blood mononuclear cells. The receptors shown here come from a man under 40 in good health. Some clones in this sample may be carry-over from other donors' samples. The CDR3 runs from the conserved cysteine through the conserved F or W. The D gene is left open where the match is weak. A row's size may be missing; if present it is once, few, many or a size class.

abundance	v_gene	j_gene	d_gene	CDR3aa	CDR3nt
.	TRBV6-5	TRBJ1-2	TRBD1	CASSYSAGQPSHGYTF	TGTGCCAGCAGTTACTCGGCGGGACAGCCCAGCCATGGCTACACCTTC
.	TRBV2	TRBJ2-2	.	CASSEKRTGELFF	TGTGCCAGCAGTGAAAAGAGAACCGGGGAGCTGTTTTTT
.	TRBV7-8	TRBJ1-2	TRBD1	CASSSRTGGYVSGYTF	TGTGCCAGCAGTTCTCGGACAGGGGGTTATGTGAGTGGCTACACCTTC
few	TRBV5-1	TRBJ1-1	TRBD1	CASTQGEGYTEAFF	TGCGCCAGCACGCAGGGGGAAGGTTACACTGAAGCTTTCTTT
.	TRBV4-1	TRBJ2-7	.	CASSHIEGLGYEQYF	TGCGCCAGCAGCCACATAGAGGGACTGGGCTACGAGCAGTACTTC
.	TRBV6-5	TRBJ2-7	TRBD1	CASKDRVAYEQYF	TGTGCCAGCAAGGACAGGGTGGCCTACGAGCAGTACTTC
.	TRBV6-5	TRBJ1-5	.	CASSPGQTQPQHF	TGTGCCAGCAGCCCTGGACAGACTCAGCCCCAGCATTTT
.	TRBV19	TRBJ1-5	.	CASSPRTVNSNQPQHF	TGTGCCAGTAGTCCAAGGACGGTGAATAGCAATCAGCCCCAGCATTTT
.	TRBV6-1	TRBJ2-2	.	CASTGNTGELFF	TGTGCCAGTACCGGGAACACCGGGGAGCTGTTTTTT
.	TRBV15	TRBJ1-5	.	CATSRDAGVAPGPQHF	TGTGCCACCAGCAGAGATGCGGGCGTGGCCCCAGGGCCCCAGCATTTT
.	TRBV5-6	TRBJ1-2	TRBD1	CASSFAGGYGYTF	TGTGCCAGCAGCTTTGCAGGGGGTTATGGCTACACCTTC
.	TRBV7-9	TRBJ1-4	TRBD1	CASSPGTDYSFATNEKLFF	TGTGCCAGCAGCCCCGGGACAGACTATTCCTTTGCAACTAATGAAAAACTGTTTTTT
.	TRBV19	TRBJ1-1	.	CASSIDRMNTEAFF	TGTGCCAGTAGTATAGATAGGATGAACACTGAAGCTTTCTTT
.	TRBV25-1	TRBJ2-2	.	CASSEGGATGELFF	TGTGCCAGCAGTGAGGGAGGTGCCACCGGGGAGCTGTTTTTT
.	TRBV7-9	TRBJ2-6	TRBD1	CASSTGTGGASGANVLTF	TGTGCCAGCAGTACCGGGACAGGGGGCGCTTCGGGGGCCAACGTCCTGACTTTC
.	TRBV6-1	TRBJ2-7	.	CASSRSGLSSYEQYF	TGTGCCAGCAGCCGTAGCGGACTAAGCTCCTACGAGCAGTACTTC
.	TRBV9	TRBJ1-4	.	CASSVGGGRIEKLFF	TGTGCCAGCAGCGTAGGAGGGGGGAGAATTGAAAAACTGTTTTTT
.	TRBV27	TRBJ2-7	.	CASSPLTDRYEQYF	TGTGCCAGCAGCCCCCTTACCGACAGATACGAGCAGTACTTC
.	TRBV6-1	TRBJ1-3	.	CASSDGPGHTIYF	TGTGCCAGCAGTGACGGCCCAGGGCACACCATATATTTT
.	TRBV11-2	TRBJ1-1	.	CASSLDDGTMNTEAFF	TGTGCCAGCAGCTTGGACGACGGGACCATGAACACTGAAGCTTTCTTT
.	TRBV11-2	TRBJ1-1	TRBD1	CASSYDPRGRTEAFF	TGTGCCAGCAGCTACGACCCCAGGGGGCGAACTGAAGCTTTCTTT
once	TRBV7-2	TRBJ2-7	.	CASSPGSLEQYF	TGTGCCAGCAGCCCCGGGAGCCTCGAGCAGTACTTC
once	TRBV6-1	TRBJ1-2	TRBD1	CASSDYRGGHGYTF	TGTGCCAGCAGTGACTACAGGGGTGGGCATGGCTACACCTTC
.	TRBV5-1	TRBJ1-1	.	CASSSYDLNTEAFF	TGCGCCAGCAGCTCTTATGACTTGAACACTGAAGCTTTCTTT
.	TRBV19	TRBJ2-1	.	CASSIEGVDEQFF	TGTGCCAGTAGTATCGAGGGGGTCGATGAGCAGTTCTTC
.	TRBV5-4	TRBJ2-7	.	CASSLALGYEQYF	TGTGCCAGCAGCTTGGCTCTCGGGTACGAGCAGTACTTC
.	TRBV4-2	TRBJ2-2	.	CASSQAGGLAVIHANTGELFF	TGTGCCAGCAGCCAAGCAGGGGGGCTAGCGGTGATTCACGCGAACACCGGGGAGCTGTTTTTT
.	TRBV4-3	TRBJ2-7	TRBD1	CASSQQGAGYEQYF	TGCGCCAGCAGCCAGCAGGGGGCCGGCTACGAGCAGTACTTC
.	TRBV7-2	TRBJ2-7	.	CASSSQKNEQYF	TGTGCCAGCAGCTCACAAAAGAACGAGCAGTACTTC
.	TRBV2	TRBJ1-1	TRBD1	CASRGQTGRGTEAFF	TGTGCCAGCAGGGGCCAGACAGGGAGGGGGACTGAAGCTTTCTTT
once	TRBV7-2	TRBJ2-7	.	CANSLVSQSYEQYF	TGTGCCAACAGCTTAGTCAGTCAGAGCTACGAGCAGTACTTC
.	TRBV10-3	TRBJ2-1	TRBD1	CAIPGQAPNEQFF	TGTGCCATCCCAGGACAGGCTCCGAATGAGCAGTTCTTC
.	TRBV10-3	TRBJ2-3	.	CAISEPLTDTQYF	TGTGCCATCAGTGAGCCCCTCACAGATACGCAGTATTTT
.	TRBV7-9	TRBJ1-1	.	CALERYPEAFF	TGTGCGCTAGAAAGGTACCCTGAAGCTTTCTTT
.	TRBV5-1	TRBJ2-1	.	CASSRRDIYNEQFF	TGCGCCAGCAGCCGCCGGGACATCTACAATGAGCAGTTCTTC
.	TRBV7-6	TRBJ2-2	.	CASSLGGSNTGELFF	TGTGCCAGCAGCTTAGGCGGCAGCAACACCGGGGAGCTGTTTTTT
.	TRBV11-3	TRBJ2-3	.	CASSPRDFTDTQYF	TGTGCCAGCAGCCCGAGGGACTTCACAGATACGCAGTATTTT
.	TRBV4-1	TRBJ1-1	.	CASSKDGGPMNTEAFF	TGCGCCAGCAGCAAGGATGGGGGACCTATGAACACTGAAGCTTTCTTT
.	TRBV21-1	TRBJ2-7	.	CASSIPGGEYEQYF	TGTGCCAGCAGCATACCTGGGGGGGAATACGAGCAGTACTTC
.	TRBV19	TRBJ1-2	.	CASSWVPPRGYGYTF	TGTGCCAGCAGCTGGGTACCGCCAAGGGGCTATGGCTACACCTTC
.	TRBV19	TRBJ1-1	.	CASSNRAEAFF	TGTGCCAGTAGTAACAGGGCTGAAGCTTTCTTT
.	TRBV4-1	TRBJ2-3	.	CASSQNVGWSSSSTDTQYF	TGCGCCAGCAGCCAAAATGTTGGTTGGAGCTCCTCTAGCACAGATACGCAGTATTTT
.	TRBV6-6	TRBJ1-1	TRBD1	CASRAGGAGTEAFF	TGTGCCAGCAGAGCAGGGGGCGCCGGCACTGAAGCTTTCTTT
once	TRBV18	TRBJ1-1	.	CASSPPDVKAFF	TGTGCCAGCTCACCACCGGACGTTAAAGCTTTCTTT